A selection of T cell receptor beta chains follows, all from one sample in a study of regulatory T cells in long-lasting Graves disease. TCRdb called the multiplex PCR reads again in MiXCR, with one record for every CDR3 protein. The data show 400,000 to 450,000 distinct CDR3 sequences, with about 16% seen just once and about 10% held by the top ten. Another study also made use of these data, one on T cells in Graves' hyperthyroidism and ophthalmopathy.

Source: peripheral blood mononuclear cells (PBMCs), taken at new diagnosis, from a patient treated with antithyroid drugs. The receptors stem from a woman aged 30 to 39 with Graves disease. The CDR3 runs from the conserved cysteine through the conserved F or W. D genes are given only for firm matches. Only part of the rows carry a size: once, few, many, or a class if the clone is expanded.

v_gene: TRBV7-2
d_gene: .
abundance: many
j_gene: TRBJ1-4
CDR3nt: TGTGCCAGCAGCTTAAGCCCCCGGATTAATGAAAAACTGTTTTTT
CDR3aa: CASSLSPRINEKLFF

v_gene: TRBV15
d_gene: .
abundance: .
j_gene: TRBJ1-2
CDR3nt: TGTGCCACCAGCAGAGATAAAACAGACCTTCTTAGTTATGGCTACACCTTC
CDR3aa: CATSRDKTDLLSYGYTF

v_gene: TRBV10-3
d_gene: .
abundance: few
j_gene: TRBJ2-2
CDR3nt: TGTGCCATCAGTGTAGGCGGGGAGCTGTTTTTT
CDR3aa: CAISVGGELFF

v_gene: TRBV4-1
d_gene: .
abundance: few
j_gene: TRBJ2-7
CDR3nt: TGCGCCAGCAGCGAGAGCGGCAATGAGCAGTACTTC
CDR3aa: CASSESGNEQYF

v_gene: TRBV6-1
d_gene: .
abundance: many
j_gene: TRBJ2-3
CDR3nt: TGTGCCAGCAGTGGCTTGGTCAGCACAGATACGCAGTATTTT
CDR3aa: CASSGLVSTDTQYF

v_gene: TRBV11-2
d_gene: TRBD1
abundance: .
j_gene: TRBJ2-3
CDR3nt: TGTGCCAGCAGCTATGGGGACAGCTCGACAGATACGCAGTATTTT
CDR3aa: CASSYGDSSTDTQYF

v_gene: TRBV5-1
d_gene: .
abundance: many
j_gene: TRBJ1-1
CDR3nt: TGCGCCAGCAGTGTAGGCCCCCATGAAGCTTTCTTT
CDR3aa: CASSVGPHEAFF

v_gene: TRBV2
d_gene: .
abundance: many
j_gene: TRBJ2-7
CDR3nt: TGTGCCAGCCAACGGACCCTCATCTACGAGCAGTACTTC
CDR3aa: CASQRTLIYEQYF

v_gene: TRBV3-1
d_gene: .
abundance: .
j_gene: TRBJ2-7
CDR3nt: TGTGCCAGCAGCCAAAGGGGGGGGTATAGCTCCTACGAGCAGTACTTC
CDR3aa: CASSQRGGYSSYEQYF

v_gene: TRBV28
d_gene: .
abundance: .
j_gene: TRBJ2-7
CDR3nt: TGTGCCAGCAGTCGTCTGGGAGGCGCCTACGAGCAGTACTTC
CDR3aa: CASSRLGGAYEQYF

v_gene: TRBV27
d_gene: TRBD1
abundance: many
j_gene: TRBJ2-1
CDR3nt: TGTGCCAGCAGTTGGGACAGGGGTGCCAACAATGAGCAGTTCTTC
CDR3aa: CASSWDRGANNEQFF

v_gene: TRBV6-1
d_gene: .
abundance: few
j_gene: TRBJ2-1
CDR3nt: TGTGCCAGCAACGTCCGTGTTTCGGGCCATGAGCAGTTCTTC
CDR3aa: CASNVRVSGHEQFF

v_gene: TRBV6-1
d_gene: .
abundance: few
j_gene: TRBJ2-5
CDR3nt: TGTGCCAGCAGCCCACCGGGGGCCGGAGGGACCCAGTACTTC
CDR3aa: CASSPPGAGGTQYF

v_gene: TRBV18
d_gene: TRBD1
abundance: .
j_gene: TRBJ2-7
CDR3nt: TGTGCCACTGGGGGACAGAGCCACGAGCAGTACTTC
CDR3aa: CATGGQSHEQYF

v_gene: TRBV6-5
d_gene: .
abundance: once
j_gene: TRBJ2-2
CDR3nt: TGTGCCAGCAGTTTAGAACGGCTGAACACCGGGGAGCTGTTTTTT
CDR3aa: CASSLERLNTGELFF

v_gene: TRBV19
d_gene: TRBD2
abundance: .
j_gene: TRBJ2-5
CDR3nt: TGTGCCAGTAGTACTCCGACTAGCGGTTCCCAAGAGACCCAGTACTTC
CDR3aa: CASSTPTSGSQETQYF

v_gene: TRBV12-3/TRBV12-4
d_gene: .
abundance: many
j_gene: TRBJ2-3
CDR3nt: TGTGCCAGCAGTTTCAAGGGGGATACGCAGTATTTT
CDR3aa: CASSFKGDTQYF

v_gene: TRBV11-2
d_gene: TRBD1
abundance: .
j_gene: TRBJ2-7
CDR3nt: TGTGCCAGCAGTGACGGACAGGGCTACGAGCAGTACTTC
CDR3aa: CASSDGQGYEQYF

v_gene: TRBV6-5
d_gene: TRBD2
abundance: few
j_gene: TRBJ2-2
CDR3nt: TGTGCCAGCAGTTACCCTAGCGGGAGGCCCGGGGAGCTGTTTTTT
CDR3aa: CASSYPSGRPGELFF

v_gene: TRBV14
d_gene: TRBD1
abundance: few
j_gene: TRBJ1-6
CDR3nt: TGTGCCAGCAGCCAAGAGGGGACAGACCGGGACAGGGGAACTAATTCACCCCTCCACTTT
CDR3aa: CASSQEGTDRDRGTNSPLHF

v_gene: TRBV10-3
d_gene: TRBD2
abundance: .
j_gene: TRBJ2-3
CDR3nt: TGTGCCATCATCCCCTCCGTGAGCGGGAGCCGCACAGATACGCAGTATTTT
CDR3aa: CAIIPSVSGSRTDTQYF

v_gene: TRBV15
d_gene: .
abundance: .
j_gene: TRBJ2-5
CDR3nt: TGTGCCACCAGCAGACGGCCGGGACTTCGCTCGGGGGCCCAGTACTTC
CDR3aa: CATSRRPGLRSGAQYF

v_gene: TRBV6-1
d_gene: .
abundance: many
j_gene: TRBJ1-2
CDR3nt: TGTGCCAGCTGGAAACAGGACGCTGGCTACACCTTC
CDR3aa: CASWKQDAGYTF

v_gene: TRBV5-1
d_gene: .
abundance: few
j_gene: TRBJ2-7
CDR3nt: TGCGCCAGCAGCTTGGGTTCCCAGGGAATCTCCTACGAGCAGTACTTC
CDR3aa: CASSLGSQGISYEQYF

v_gene: TRBV7-9
d_gene: .
abundance: .
j_gene: TRBJ2-7
CDR3nt: TGTGCCAGCAGCTCCCGACAGAGCTCCTACGAGCAGTACTTC
CDR3aa: CASSSRQSSYEQYF

v_gene: TRBV27
d_gene: .
abundance: .
j_gene: TRBJ1-2
CDR3nt: TGTGCCAGCACAGGGGACCCGGCTGGATATGGCTACACCTTC
CDR3aa: CASTGDPAGYGYTF

v_gene: TRBV4-1
d_gene: .
abundance: .
j_gene: TRBJ2-1
CDR3nt: TGCGCCAGCAGCCAAGAACACGCGGGCGGAATTTACAATGAGCAGTTCTTC
CDR3aa: CASSQEHAGGIYNEQFF

v_gene: TRBV20-1
d_gene: .
abundance: .
j_gene: TRBJ2-1
CDR3nt: TGCAGTGCCCGGAGTGGAAATTCCCCTTACAATGAGCAGTTCTTC
CDR3aa: CSARSGNSPYNEQFF

v_gene: TRBV28
d_gene: .
abundance: many
j_gene: TRBJ1-2
CDR3nt: TGTGCCAGCAGTTTTGGCTCGAAGGGAGGGGCCTATGGCTACACCTTC
CDR3aa: CASSFGSKGGAYGYTF

v_gene: TRBV7-9
d_gene: TRBD2
abundance: few
j_gene: TRBJ2-7
CDR3nt: TGTGCCGCAACTAGCGGGGCTGCCTACGAGCAGTACTTC
CDR3aa: CAATSGAAYEQYF

v_gene: TRBV7-2
d_gene: .
abundance: many
j_gene: TRBJ2-2
CDR3nt: TGTGCCAGCAGCCCTAGGGTACAGCGAGGCACCGGGGAGCTGTTTTTT
CDR3aa: CASSPRVQRGTGELFF

v_gene: TRBV20-1
d_gene: TRBD2
abundance: .
j_gene: TRBJ2-2
CDR3nt: TGCAGTGCTAGAGGGGGACTAGCGGCGAACACCGGGGAGCTGTTTTTT
CDR3aa: CSARGGLAANTGELFF

v_gene: TRBV28
d_gene: .
abundance: many
j_gene: TRBJ1-5
CDR3nt: TGTGCCAGCAGGAGGGGTCAGCCCCAGCATTTT
CDR3aa: CASRRGQPQHF

v_gene: TRBV14
d_gene: .
abundance: many
j_gene: TRBJ2-1
CDR3nt: TGTGCCAGCAGCCTCCCGGGGTCCTTCAATGAGCAGTTCTTC
CDR3aa: CASSLPGSFNEQFF

v_gene: TRBV30
d_gene: TRBD1
abundance: many
j_gene: TRBJ1-5
CDR3nt: TGTGCCTGGAGGGGACAGGGCTTAGGGCCCCAGCATTTT
CDR3aa: CAWRGQGLGPQHF

v_gene: TRBV2
d_gene: TRBD2
abundance: many
j_gene: TRBJ2-3
CDR3nt: TGTGCCAGCACGGGAGGGGGTGCAGATACGCAGTATTTT
CDR3aa: CASTGGGADTQYF

v_gene: TRBV7-9
d_gene: TRBD2
abundance: many
j_gene: TRBJ2-2
CDR3nt: TGTGCCAGTCATAGGACTAGCGGGACGAACACCGGGGAGCTGTTTTTT
CDR3aa: CASHRTSGTNTGELFF

v_gene: TRBV11-2
d_gene: TRBD2
abundance: many
j_gene: TRBJ2-7
CDR3nt: TGTGCCAGCAGCTTAGAAGGTAGCGGGTACGAGCAGTACTTC
CDR3aa: CASSLEGSGYEQYF

v_gene: TRBV20-1
d_gene: TRBD2
abundance: many
j_gene: TRBJ2-7
CDR3nt: TGCAGTGCTTCCGGGACTAGCGGGAGGCTCTCCTCCTACGAGCAGTACTTC
CDR3aa: CSASGTSGRLSSYEQYF

v_gene: TRBV7-9
d_gene: TRBD1
abundance: .
j_gene: TRBJ1-3
CDR3nt: TGTGCCGGCAGCCCCGGACAGGTGGAATTCTCTGGAAACACCATATATTTT
CDR3aa: CAGSPGQVEFSGNTIYF

v_gene: TRBV11-3
d_gene: TRBD2
abundance: .
j_gene: TRBJ2-3
CDR3nt: TGTGCCAGCAGCGAGGGATACGGGGGGGGGGCCACAGATACGCAGTATTTT
CDR3aa: CASSEGYGGGATDTQYF

v_gene: TRBV29-1
d_gene: TRBD1
abundance: once
j_gene: TRBJ2-7
CDR3nt: TGCAGCGTTGGGGACAGAGCCTACGAGCAGTACTTC
CDR3aa: CSVGDRAYEQYF

v_gene: TRBV7-9
d_gene: TRBD2
abundance: .
j_gene: TRBJ2-7
CDR3nt: TGTGCCAGCAGCTTAGGGGCTAGCGGGAATCCGCGGGGATACGAGCAGTACTTC
CDR3aa: CASSLGASGNPRGYEQYF